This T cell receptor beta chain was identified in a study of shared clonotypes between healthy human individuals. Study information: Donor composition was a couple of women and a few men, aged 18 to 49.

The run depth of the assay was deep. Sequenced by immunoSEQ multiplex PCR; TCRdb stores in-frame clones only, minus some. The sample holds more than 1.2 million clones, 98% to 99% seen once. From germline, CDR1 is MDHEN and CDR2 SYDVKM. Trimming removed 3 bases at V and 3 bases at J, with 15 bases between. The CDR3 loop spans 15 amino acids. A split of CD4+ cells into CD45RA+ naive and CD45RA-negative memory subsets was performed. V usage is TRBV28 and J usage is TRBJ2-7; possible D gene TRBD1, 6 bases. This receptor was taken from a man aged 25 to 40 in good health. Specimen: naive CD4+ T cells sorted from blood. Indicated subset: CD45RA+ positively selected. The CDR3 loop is CASSLGWTAGYEQYF. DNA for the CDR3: TGTGCCAGCAGTTTGGGGTGGACAGCTGGCTACGAGCAGTACTTC.